The TCR beta chain described here comes from a study of chemoradiotherapy in HPV16-positive cancers (dated by TCRdb to between 2020 and 2023). In the study overall: Candidate HPV-specific T-cell clones and common TCR motifs were defined through functional T-cell assays on cells from a couple of HPV16-positive patients. The study asked whether T-cell immunity to the HPV oncoproteins E6 and E7 changes during chemoradiotherapy and whether this immunity affects survival. TCR repertoires from some 90 patients with HPV-related cancers were then used to track the candidate HPV-specific TCRs and motifs.

Study-wide conclusions, independent of this receptor: The functional definition of HPV-specific T cells was derived from only two HPV16-positive patients, and the survival association was reported for HPV16-positive patients. Expansion of candidate HPV-specific clones and E7-related TCR motifs was observed in the tumor microenvironment during treatment, whereas no such expansion was observed for non-HPV-specific T cells. Improved recurrence-free survival in HPV16-positive patients was associated with expansion of HPV-responsive T cells during chemoradiotherapy.

Library creation used the immunoSEQ multiplex PCR assay. TCRdb took over this immuneACCESS table, retaining in-frame rearrangements with V and J assigned. Such tables are incomplete; in checked studies, under half of the missing clones stem from an unresolved V gene, and the remainder is unexplained. The sample includes approximately 15,000 clones, with 88% observed a single time. The ten most abundant clones make up around 3.8% of the sample. Because repertoires were sampled repeatedly during chemoradiotherapy, clonal expansion in the tumor microenvironment could be followed. Comment on this clone: Its binding antigen is unknown. Base qualities were left out, and no much larger clone turns up one base away.

V and J are trimmed by 5 bases and 0 bases, and the gene matches miss 10 bases of the junction. The CDR3 has 18 amino acids, counting the end cysteine and phenylalanine. Only the CDR3 DNA stays, 54 bases, in frame from base 1. The germline V gene (reference sequence) specifies MNHEY as CDR1 and SMNVEV as CDR2. The receptor comes from a human donor with HPV-associated anogenital cancer. Recombination joined TRBV27 with TRBJ2-6; TRBD1 fits 7 bases in the junction. Sample: blood, taken from a patient who underwent chemoradiotherapy. The CDR3 region: CASSDRQGYHSGANVLTF. The DNA reads TGTGCCAGCAGTGACAGACAGGGCTACCACTCTGGGGCCAACGTCCTGACTTTC. With all but the CDR3 taken from the reference TRBV27 and TRBJ2-6 genes, the full variable domain is: EAQVTQNPRYLITVTGKKLTVTCSQNMNHEYMSWYRQDPGLGLRQIYYSMNVEVTDKGDVPEGYKVSRKEKRNFPLILESPSPNQTSLYFCASSDRQGYHSGANVLTFGAGSRLTVL.